The following is a TCR beta chain sequence with its context. Its antigen is not identified. Researchers set a sequencing depth target of 1 in 200,000 to 1 in 1 million T cells. Here immunoSEQ multiplex PCR was the method, and the copy in TCRdb shows in-frame clones only, minus some. Of approximately 47,000 clones in the sample, 50% to 80% were seen once. This sample was taken from a study of cytotoxic CD8 clonotypes in ibrutinib-treated CLL. Looking at the study overall: For this cohort, patients were some eleven relapsed/refractory and 15 treatment-naive, while 17 were IGHV unmutated. Overall, around 25 responses were partial and 2 complete; following median roughly 68 months, around 15 patients stayed remitted and about twelve progressed. General observations from the study: Clonality climbed at ibrutinib response, then dropped toward baseline at progression.

Germline lookup yields CDR1 SEHNR and CDR2 FQNEAQ (reference sequence). Trimming shortened V by 4 bases and J by 4 bases, and 9 bases separated the two germline ends. CDR3 length equals 13 residues. This specimen consisted of PBMCs, obtained after 24 months of ibrutinib treatment. The clonotype comes from a human donor with chronic lymphocytic leukemia. The V and J genes are TRBV7-9 and TRBJ2-3; D is uncertain. In nucleotides, the CDR3 is TGTGCCAGCAGCTCACGCGGTCCAGATACGCAGTATTTT. Its translation: CASSSRGPDTQYF.